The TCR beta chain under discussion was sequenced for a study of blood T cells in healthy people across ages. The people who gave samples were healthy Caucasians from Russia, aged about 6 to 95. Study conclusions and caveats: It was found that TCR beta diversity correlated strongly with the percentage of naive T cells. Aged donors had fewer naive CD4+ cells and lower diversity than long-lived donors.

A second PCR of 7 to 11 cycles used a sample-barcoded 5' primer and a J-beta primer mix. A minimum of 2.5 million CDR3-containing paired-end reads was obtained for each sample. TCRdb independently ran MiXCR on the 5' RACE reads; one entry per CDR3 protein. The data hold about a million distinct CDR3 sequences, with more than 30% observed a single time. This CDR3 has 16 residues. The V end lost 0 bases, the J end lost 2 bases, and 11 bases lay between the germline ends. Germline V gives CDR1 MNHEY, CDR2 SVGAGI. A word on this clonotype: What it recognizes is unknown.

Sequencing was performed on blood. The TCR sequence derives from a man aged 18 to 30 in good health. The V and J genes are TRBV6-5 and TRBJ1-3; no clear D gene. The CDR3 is CASSYSTWTPGNTIYF. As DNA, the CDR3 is TGTGCCAGCAGTTACTCGACCTGGACCCCTGGAAACACCATATATTTT.